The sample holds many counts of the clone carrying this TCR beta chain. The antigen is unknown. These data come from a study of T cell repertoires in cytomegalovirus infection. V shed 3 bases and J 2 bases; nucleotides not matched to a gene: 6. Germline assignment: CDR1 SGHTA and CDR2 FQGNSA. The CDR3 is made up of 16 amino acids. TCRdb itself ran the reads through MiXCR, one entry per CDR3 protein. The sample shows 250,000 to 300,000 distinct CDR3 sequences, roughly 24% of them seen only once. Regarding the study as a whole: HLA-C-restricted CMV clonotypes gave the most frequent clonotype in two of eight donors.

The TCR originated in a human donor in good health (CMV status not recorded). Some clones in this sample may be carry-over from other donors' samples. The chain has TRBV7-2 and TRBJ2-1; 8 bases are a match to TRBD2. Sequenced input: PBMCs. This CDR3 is CASSFLGGRPYNEQFF. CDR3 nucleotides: TGTGCCAGCAGCTTCCTTGGCGGGAGGCCCTACAATGAGCAGTTCTTC.